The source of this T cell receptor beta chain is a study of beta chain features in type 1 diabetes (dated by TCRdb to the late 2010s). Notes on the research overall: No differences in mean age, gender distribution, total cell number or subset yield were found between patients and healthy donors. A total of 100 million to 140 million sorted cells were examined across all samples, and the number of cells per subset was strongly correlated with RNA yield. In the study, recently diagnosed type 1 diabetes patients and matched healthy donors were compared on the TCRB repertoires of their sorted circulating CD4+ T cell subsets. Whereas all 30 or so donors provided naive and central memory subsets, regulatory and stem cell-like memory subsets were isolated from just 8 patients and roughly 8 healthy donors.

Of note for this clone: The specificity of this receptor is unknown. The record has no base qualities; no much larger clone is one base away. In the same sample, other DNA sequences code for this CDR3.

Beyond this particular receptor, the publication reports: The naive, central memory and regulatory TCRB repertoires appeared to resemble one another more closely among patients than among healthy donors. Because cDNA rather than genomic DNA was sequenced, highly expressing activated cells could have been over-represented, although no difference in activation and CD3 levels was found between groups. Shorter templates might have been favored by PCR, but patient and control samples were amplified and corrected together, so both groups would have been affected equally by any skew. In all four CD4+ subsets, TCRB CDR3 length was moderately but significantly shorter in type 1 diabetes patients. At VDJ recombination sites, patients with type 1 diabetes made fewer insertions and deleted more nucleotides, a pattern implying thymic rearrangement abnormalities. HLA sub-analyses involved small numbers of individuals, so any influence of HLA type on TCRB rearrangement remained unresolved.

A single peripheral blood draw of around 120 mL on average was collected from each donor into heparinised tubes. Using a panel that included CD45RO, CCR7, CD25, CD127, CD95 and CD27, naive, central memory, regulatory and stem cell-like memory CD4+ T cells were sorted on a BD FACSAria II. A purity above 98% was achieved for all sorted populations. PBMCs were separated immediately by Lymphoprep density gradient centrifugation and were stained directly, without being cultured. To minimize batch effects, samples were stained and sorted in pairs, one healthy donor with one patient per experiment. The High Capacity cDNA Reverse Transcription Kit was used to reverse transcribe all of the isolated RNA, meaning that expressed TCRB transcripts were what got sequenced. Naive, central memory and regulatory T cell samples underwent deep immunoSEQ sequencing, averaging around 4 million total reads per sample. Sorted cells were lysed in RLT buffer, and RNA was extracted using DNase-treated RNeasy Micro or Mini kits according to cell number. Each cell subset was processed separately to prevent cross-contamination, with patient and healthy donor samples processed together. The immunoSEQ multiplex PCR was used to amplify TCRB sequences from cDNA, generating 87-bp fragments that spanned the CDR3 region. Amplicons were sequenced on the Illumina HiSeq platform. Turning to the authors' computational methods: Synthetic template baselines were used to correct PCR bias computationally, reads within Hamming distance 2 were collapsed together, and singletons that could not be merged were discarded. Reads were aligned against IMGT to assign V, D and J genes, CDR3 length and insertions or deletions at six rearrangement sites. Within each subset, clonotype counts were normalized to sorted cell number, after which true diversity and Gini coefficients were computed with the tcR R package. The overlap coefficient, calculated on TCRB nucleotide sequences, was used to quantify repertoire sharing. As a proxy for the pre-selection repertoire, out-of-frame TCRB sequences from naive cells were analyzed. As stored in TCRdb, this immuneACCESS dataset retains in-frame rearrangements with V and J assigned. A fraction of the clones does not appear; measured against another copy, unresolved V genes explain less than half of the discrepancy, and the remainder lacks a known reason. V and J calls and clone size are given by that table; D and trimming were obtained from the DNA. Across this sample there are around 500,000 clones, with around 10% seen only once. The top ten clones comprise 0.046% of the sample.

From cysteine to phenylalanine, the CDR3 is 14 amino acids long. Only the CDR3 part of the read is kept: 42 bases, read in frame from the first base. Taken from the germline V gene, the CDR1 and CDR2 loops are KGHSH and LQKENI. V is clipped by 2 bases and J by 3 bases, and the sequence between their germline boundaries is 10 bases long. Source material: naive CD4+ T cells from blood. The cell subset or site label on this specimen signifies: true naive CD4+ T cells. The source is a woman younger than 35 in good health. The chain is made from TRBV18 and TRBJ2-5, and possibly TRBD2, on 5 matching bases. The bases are TGTGCCAGCTCACCAGGACTGGCGAAAGAGACCCAGTACTTC. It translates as CASSPGLAKETQYF.